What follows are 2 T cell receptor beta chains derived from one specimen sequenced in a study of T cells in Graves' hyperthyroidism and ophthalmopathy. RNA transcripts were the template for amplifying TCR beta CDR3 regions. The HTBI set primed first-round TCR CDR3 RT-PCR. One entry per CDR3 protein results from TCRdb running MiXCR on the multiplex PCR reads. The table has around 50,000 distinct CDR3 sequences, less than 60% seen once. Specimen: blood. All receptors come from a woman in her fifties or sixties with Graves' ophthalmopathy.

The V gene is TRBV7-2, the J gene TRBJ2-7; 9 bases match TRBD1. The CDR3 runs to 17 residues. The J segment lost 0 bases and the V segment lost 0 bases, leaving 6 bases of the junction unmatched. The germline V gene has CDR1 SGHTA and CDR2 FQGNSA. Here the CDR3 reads CASSLATGGAYSYEQYF. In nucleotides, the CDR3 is TGTGCCAGCAGCTTAGCGACAGGGGGGGCCTACTCCTACGAGCAGTACTTC.

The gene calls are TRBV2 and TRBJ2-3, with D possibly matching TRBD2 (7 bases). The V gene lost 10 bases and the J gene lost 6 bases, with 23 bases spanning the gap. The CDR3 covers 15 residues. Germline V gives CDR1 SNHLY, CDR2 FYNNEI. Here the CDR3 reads CAIFGGLGERDTQYF. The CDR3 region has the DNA TGTGCCATCTTCGGGGGGCTGGGAGAGAGGGATACGCAGTATTTT.